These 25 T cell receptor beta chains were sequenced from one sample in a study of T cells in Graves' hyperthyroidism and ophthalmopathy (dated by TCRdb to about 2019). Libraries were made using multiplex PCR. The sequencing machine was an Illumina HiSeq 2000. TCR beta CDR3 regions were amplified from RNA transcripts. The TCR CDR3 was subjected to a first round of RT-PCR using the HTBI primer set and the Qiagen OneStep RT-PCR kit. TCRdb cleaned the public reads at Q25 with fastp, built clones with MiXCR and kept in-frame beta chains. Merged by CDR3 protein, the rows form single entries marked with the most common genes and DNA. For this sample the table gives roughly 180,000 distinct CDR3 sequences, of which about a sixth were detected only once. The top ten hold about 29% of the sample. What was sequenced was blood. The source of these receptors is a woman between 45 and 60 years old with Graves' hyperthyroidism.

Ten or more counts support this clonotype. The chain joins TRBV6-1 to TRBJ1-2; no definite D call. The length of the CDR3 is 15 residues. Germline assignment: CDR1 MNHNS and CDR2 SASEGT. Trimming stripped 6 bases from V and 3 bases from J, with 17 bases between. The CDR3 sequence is CASSPTIYDYYGYTF. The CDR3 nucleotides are TGTGCCAGCAGCCCGACCATATACGACTACTATGGCTACACCTTC.

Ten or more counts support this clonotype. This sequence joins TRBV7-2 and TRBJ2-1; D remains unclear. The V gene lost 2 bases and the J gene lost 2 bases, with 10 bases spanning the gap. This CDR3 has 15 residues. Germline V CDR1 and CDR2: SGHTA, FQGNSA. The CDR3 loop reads CASSLTTGAYNEQFF. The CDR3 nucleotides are TGTGCCAGCAGCTTAACGACTGGCGCCTACAATGAGCAGTTCTTC.

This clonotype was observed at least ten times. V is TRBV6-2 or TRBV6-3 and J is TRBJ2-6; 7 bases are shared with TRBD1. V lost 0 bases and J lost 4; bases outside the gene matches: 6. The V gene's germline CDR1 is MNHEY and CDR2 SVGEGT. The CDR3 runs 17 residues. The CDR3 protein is CASSYSRQGTGANVLTF. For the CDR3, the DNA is TGTGCCAGCAGTTACTCCCGACAGGGTACCGGGGCCAACGTCCTGACTTTC.

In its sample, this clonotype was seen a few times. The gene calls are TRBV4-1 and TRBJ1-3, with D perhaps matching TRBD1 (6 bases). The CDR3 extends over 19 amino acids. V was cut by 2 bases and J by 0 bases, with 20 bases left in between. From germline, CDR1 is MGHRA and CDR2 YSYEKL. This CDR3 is CASSQPTGNRADSGNTIYF. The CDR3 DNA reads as TGCGCCAGCAGCCAACCTACAGGGAACAGGGCAGACTCTGGAAACACCATATATTTT.

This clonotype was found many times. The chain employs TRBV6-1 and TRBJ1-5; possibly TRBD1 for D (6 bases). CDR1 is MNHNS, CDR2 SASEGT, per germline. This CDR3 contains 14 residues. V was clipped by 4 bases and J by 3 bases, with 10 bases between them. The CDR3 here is CASSGQGNNQPQHF. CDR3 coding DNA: TGTGCCAGCAGTGGGCAGGGGAACAATCAGCCCCAGCATTTT.

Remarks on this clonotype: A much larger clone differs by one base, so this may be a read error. The CDR3 protein is CASSVDFGRDTEAFF. The CDR3 nucleotides are TGTGCCAGCAGTGTGGATTTCGGGAGGGACACTGAAGCTTTCTTT. This chain joins TRBV2 and TRBJ1-1; D is unclear. Trimming pared 4 bases from V and 3 bases from J, leaving 15 bases between. CDR3 length: 15 amino acids. CDR1 and CDR2 from the germline V gene are SNHLY and FYNNEI.

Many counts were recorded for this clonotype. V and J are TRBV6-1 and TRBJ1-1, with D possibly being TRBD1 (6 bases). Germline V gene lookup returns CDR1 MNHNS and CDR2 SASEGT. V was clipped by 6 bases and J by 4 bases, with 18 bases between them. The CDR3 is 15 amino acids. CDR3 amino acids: CASSLASGASTEAFF. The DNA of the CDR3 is TGTGCCAGCAGCTTAGCGTCGGGGGCAAGCACTGAAGCTTTCTTT.

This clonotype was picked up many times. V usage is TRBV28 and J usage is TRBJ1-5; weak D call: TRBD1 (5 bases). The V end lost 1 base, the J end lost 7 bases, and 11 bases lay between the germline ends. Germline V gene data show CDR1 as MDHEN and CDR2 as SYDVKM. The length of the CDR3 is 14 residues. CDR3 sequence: CASSLLDTGQPQHF. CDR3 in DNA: TGTGCCAGCAGTTTATTGGACACGGGGCAGCCCCAGCATTTT. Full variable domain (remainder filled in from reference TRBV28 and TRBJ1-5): DVKVTQSSRYLVKRTGEKVFLECVQDMDHENMFWYRQDPGLGLRLIYFSYDVKMKEKGDIPEGYSVSREKKERFSLILESASTNQTSMYLCASSLLDTGQPQHFGDGTRLSIL.

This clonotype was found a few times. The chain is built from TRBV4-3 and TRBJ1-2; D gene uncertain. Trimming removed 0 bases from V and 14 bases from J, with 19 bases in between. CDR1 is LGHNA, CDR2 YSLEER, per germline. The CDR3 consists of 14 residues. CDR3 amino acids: CASSQDPDSPYHTF. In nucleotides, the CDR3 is TGCGCCAGCAGCCAAGATCCCGACTCCCCGTACCATACCTTC.

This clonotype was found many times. The DNA for the CDR3 is TGTGCCAGCAGCTTAGGGTTGACTAGCTCAGGGGCGCAGTATTTT. This sequence encodes CASSLGLTSSGAQYF. This rearrangement joins TRBV7-2 to TRBJ2-3; maybe TRBD2 (7 bases). Germline V gene data show CDR1 as SGHTA and CDR2 as FQGNSA. Trimming shortened V by 1 base and J by 10 bases, and 18 bases separated the two germline ends. The CDR3 consists of 15 residues.

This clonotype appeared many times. DNA for the CDR3: TGTGCCAGCTCACCACCCAGGGGACAAGAGACCCAGTACTTC. Translated, it gives CASSPPRGQETQYF. V gene TRBV18 combines with J gene TRBJ2-5, with a weak D call TRBD1 (6 bases). This CDR3 is 14 amino acids long. Germline CDR1 and CDR2: KGHSH and LQKENI. Trimming removed 0 bases at V and 2 bases at J, with 7 bases between.

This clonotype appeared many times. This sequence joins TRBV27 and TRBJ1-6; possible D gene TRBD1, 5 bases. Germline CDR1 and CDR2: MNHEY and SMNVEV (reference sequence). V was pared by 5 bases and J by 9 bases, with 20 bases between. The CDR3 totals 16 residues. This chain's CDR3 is CASSRSLTGSSSPLHF. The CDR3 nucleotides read TGTGCCAGCAGTCGTTCCCTTACAGGTTCGTCTTCACCCCTCCACTTT.

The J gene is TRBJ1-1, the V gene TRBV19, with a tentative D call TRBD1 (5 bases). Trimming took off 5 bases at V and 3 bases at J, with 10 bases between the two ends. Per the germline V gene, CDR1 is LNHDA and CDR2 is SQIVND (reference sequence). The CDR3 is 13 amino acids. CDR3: CASSSWGHTEAFF. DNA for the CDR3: TGTGCCAGTAGTTCCTGGGGCCACACTGAAGCTTTCTTT. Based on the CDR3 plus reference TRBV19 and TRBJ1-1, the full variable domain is DGGITQSPKYLFRKEGQNVTLSCEQNLNHDAMYWYRQDPGQGLRLIYYSQIVNDFQKGDIAEGYSVSREKKESFPLTVTSAQKNPTAFYLCASSSWGHTEAFFGQGTRLTVV.

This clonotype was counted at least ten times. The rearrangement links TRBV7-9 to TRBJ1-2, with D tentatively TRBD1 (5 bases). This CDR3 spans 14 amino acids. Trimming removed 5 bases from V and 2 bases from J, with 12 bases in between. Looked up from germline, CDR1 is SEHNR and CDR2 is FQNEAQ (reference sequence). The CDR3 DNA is TGTGCCAGCAGCGCGATGGGGGGGAACTATGGCTACACCTTC. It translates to CASSAMGGNYGYTF.

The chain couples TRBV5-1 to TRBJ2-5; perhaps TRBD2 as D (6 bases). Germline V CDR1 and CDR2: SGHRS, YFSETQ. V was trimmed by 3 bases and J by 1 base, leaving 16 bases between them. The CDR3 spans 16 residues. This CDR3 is CASSSLSGVSQETQYF. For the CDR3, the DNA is TGCGCCAGCAGCTCCCTTTCGGGGGTCTCCCAAGAGACCCAGTACTTC. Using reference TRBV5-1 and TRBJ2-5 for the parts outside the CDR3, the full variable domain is KAGVTQTPRYLIKTRGQQVTLSCSPISGHRSVSWYQQTPGQGLQFLFEYFSETQRNKGNFPGRFSGRQFSNSRSEMNVSTLELGDSALYLCASSSLSGVSQETQYFGPGTRLLVL.

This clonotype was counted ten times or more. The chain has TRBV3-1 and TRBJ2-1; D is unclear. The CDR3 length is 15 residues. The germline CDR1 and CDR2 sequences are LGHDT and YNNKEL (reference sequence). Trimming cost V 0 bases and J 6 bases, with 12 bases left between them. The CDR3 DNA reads TGTGCCAGCAGCCAAGATCTGGGTTCGGGCAATGAGCAGTTCTTC. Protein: CASSQDLGSGNEQFF.

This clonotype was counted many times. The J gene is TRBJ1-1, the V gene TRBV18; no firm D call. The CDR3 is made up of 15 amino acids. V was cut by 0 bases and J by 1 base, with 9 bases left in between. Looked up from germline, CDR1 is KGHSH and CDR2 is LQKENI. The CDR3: CASSPPSRTNTEAFF. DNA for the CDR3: TGTGCCAGCTCACCACCAAGTCGTACGAACACTGAAGCTTTCTTT.

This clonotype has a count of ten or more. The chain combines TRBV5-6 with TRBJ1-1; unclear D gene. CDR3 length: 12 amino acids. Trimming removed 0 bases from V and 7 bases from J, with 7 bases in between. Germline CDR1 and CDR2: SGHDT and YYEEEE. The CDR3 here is CASSLDGYEAFF. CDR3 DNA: TGTGCCAGCAGCTTGGACGGCTATGAAGCTTTCTTT.

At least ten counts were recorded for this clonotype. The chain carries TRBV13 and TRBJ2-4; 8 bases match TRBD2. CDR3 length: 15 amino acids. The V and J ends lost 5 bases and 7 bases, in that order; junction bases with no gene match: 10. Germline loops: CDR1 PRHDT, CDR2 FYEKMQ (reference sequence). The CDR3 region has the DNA TGTGCCAGCAGCCCGACATCGGGAGGGTCCAACATTCAGTACTTC. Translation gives CASSPTSGGSNIQYF.

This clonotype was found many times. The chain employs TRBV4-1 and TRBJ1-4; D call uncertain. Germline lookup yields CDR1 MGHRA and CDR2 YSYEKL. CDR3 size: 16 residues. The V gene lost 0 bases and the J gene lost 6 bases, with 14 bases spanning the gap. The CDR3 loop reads CASSQDPRFGYEKLFF. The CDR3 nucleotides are TGCGCCAGCAGCCAAGATCCCCGGTTTGGGTATGAAAAACTGTTTTTT.

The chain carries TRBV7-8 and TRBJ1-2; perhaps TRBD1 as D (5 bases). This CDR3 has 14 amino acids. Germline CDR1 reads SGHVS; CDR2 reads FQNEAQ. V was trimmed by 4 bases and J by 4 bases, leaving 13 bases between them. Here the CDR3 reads CASSSGTELYGYTF. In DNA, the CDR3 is TGTGCCAGCAGCTCCGGGACGGAACTCTATGGCTACACCTTC. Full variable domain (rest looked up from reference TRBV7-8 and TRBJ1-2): GAGVSQSPRYKVAKRGQDVALRCDPISGHVSLFWYQQALGQGPEFLTYFQNEAQLDKSGLPSDRFFAERPEGSVSTLKIQRTQQEDSAVYLCASSSGTELYGYTFGSGTRLTVV.

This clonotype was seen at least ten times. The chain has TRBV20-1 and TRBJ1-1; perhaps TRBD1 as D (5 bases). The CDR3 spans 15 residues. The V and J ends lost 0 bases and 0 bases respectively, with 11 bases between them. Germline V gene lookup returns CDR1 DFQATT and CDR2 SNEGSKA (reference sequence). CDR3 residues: CSARDPGGMNTEAFF. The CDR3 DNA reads TGCAGTGCTAGAGATCCGGGGGGAATGAACACTGAAGCTTTCTTT.

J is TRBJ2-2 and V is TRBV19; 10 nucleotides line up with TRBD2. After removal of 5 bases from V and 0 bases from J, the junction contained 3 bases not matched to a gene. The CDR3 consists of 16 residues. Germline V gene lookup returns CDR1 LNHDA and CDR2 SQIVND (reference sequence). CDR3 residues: CASSWTSGSNTGELFF. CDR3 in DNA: TGTGCCAGTAGTTGGACTAGCGGTTCGAACACCGGGGAGCTGTTTTTT.

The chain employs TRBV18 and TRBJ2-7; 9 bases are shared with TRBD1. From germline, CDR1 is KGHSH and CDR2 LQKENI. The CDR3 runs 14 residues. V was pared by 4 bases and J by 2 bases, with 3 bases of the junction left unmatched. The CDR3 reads CASSRGQGTYEQYF. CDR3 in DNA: TGTGCCAGCTCACGAGGACAGGGGACCTACGAGCAGTACTTC.

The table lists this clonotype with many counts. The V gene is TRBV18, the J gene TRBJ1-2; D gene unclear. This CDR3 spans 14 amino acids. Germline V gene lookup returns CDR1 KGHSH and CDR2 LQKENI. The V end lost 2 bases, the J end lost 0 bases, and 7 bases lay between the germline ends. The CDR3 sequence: CASSPNIANYGYTF. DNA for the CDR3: TGTGCCAGCTCACCAAACATAGCTAACTATGGCTACACCTTC.